This T cell receptor beta chain was profiled in a study of CDR3 diversity in severe acne. This clonotype has at least ten counts. Trimming took 6 bases from V and 7 from J, leaving 10 bases between them. The CDR3 is 13 residues long. CDR1 and CDR2 from the germline V gene are MNHNS and SASEGT. One entry per CDR3 protein, called by TCRdb with MiXCR from the PCR reads. The sample lists under 95,000 distinct CDR3 sequences; about 52% were seen once. The rearrangement uses TRBV6-1 and TRBJ1-6, with TRBD1 as a possible D gene (5 bases). The clonotype originates from a male donor in good health, serving as a control. The material sequenced was blood. The CDR3 loop is CASSGGSNSPLHF. CDR3 bases: TGTGCCAGCAGCGGGGGGTCCAATTCACCCCTCCACTTT.